This passage covers 26 T cell receptor beta chains from one sample sequenced in a study of T cells after posttransplantation cyclophosphamide. Clones were read by immunoSEQ multiplex PCR, and TCRdb kept only the in-frame ones, dropping some. Of some 4,300 clones listed, under 90% were seen once; the top ten hold 3.5% to 4.5%. A marrow graft followed busulfan-fludarabine conditioning, with cyclophosphamide on days +3 and +4. Sequencing used PBMCs, obtained after allogeneic stem cell transplant with posttransplant cyclophosphamide. The source of these receptors is a male patient aged 50 to 60 who received an allogeneic stem cell transplant from a related donor and was CMV-positive. Some T cells could come from the graft donor.

The chain links TRBV18 to TRBJ1-2; 8 nucleotides align to TRBD1. The CDR3 is 14 residues long. The germline gives CDR1 KGHSH, CDR2 LQKENI. V lost 6 bases to trimming and J lost 3 bases; unmatched junction nucleotides: 6. The CDR3 here is CASSSQGADYGYTF. The DNA of the CDR3 is TGTGCCAGCTCGTCCCAGGGGGCTGACTATGGCTACACCTTC.

The chain has TRBV18 and TRBJ2-6, with D unclear. The CDR3 covers 15 residues. Trimming pared 2 bases from V and 2 bases from J, leaving 7 bases between. Germline lookup yields CDR1 KGHSH and CDR2 LQKENI. CDR3 region: CASSPNSAGANVLTF. CDR3 nucleotides: TGTGCCAGCTCACCAAACAGTGCTGGGGCCAACGTCCTGACTTTC.

This chain's CDR3 is CASSPLSTSNYGYTF. CDR3 coding DNA: TGTGCCAGCAGTCCCCTGAGCACCTCTAACTATGGCTACACCTTC. This chain links TRBV6-5 with TRBJ1-2; D not resolved. Trimming removed 5 bases from V and 0 bases from J, with 13 bases in between. Germline CDR1 is MNHEY and CDR2 is SVGAGI. This CDR3 is built from 15 residues.

The rearrangement links TRBV14 to TRBJ2-7, with D possibly TRBD2 on 6 matching bases. The CDR3 is 14 amino acids. Germline V gene lookup returns CDR1 SGHDN and CDR2 FVKESK. V lost 3 bases and J lost 0, with 9 bases in between. In DNA form, the CDR3 reads TGTGCCAGCAGCCATCTAGCGCGCTCCTACGAGCAGTACTTC. Its protein is CASSHLARSYEQYF.

The chain carries TRBV6-4 and TRBJ2-3; TRBD1 matches 9 bases. The CDR3 runs 13 residues. From germline, CDR1 is MRHNA and CDR2 SNTAGT. Trimming at V came to 10 bases and at J to 4 bases, leaving 6 bases not matched to a gene. Here the CDR3 reads CAIGTGRADTQYF. CDR3 in DNA: TGTGCCATCGGGACAGGGAGGGCAGATACGCAGTATTTT.

The V and J genes are TRBV27 and TRBJ1-5, with 7 nucleotides matching TRBD1. The CDR3 extends over 14 amino acids. The V gene end was trimmed by 6 bases and the J gene end by 6 bases; junction bases not matched to a gene: 8. The V gene's germline CDR1 is MNHEY and CDR2 SMNVEV (reference sequence). This chain's CDR3 is CASSPDRVAQPQHF. DNA for the CDR3: TGTGCCAGCAGCCCTGACAGGGTTGCTCAGCCCCAGCATTTT.

The V gene is TRBV19, the J gene TRBJ1-1, with D maybe TRBD1 (5 bases). Germline values: CDR1 LNHDA, CDR2 SQIVND (reference sequence). V lost 3 bases, J lost 0 bases, and 14 bases lay in between. This CDR3 has 16 amino acids. CDR3 sequence: CASSMGWRGVNTEAFF. CDR3 sequence (DNA): TGTGCCAGTAGTATGGGCTGGAGGGGAGTGAACACTGAAGCTTTCTTT.

This clone was counted a few times. The V gene is TRBV7-7, the J gene TRBJ2-2, with TRBD1 matching over 8 bases. The V gene end was trimmed by 5 bases and the J gene end by 7 bases; junction bases not matched to a gene: 6. Germline V gene data show CDR1 as SSHAT and CDR2 as FNYEAQ (reference sequence). The CDR3 totals 14 residues. CDR3 nucleotide sequence: TGTGCCAGCAGCGCGGGACAGGCTAGCGGGGAGCTGTTTTTT. It codes for CASSAGQASGELFF. Drawing the rest from reference TRBV7-7 and TRBJ2-2, the complete variable domain is GAGVSQSPRYKVTKRGQDVTLRCDPISSHATLYWYQQALGQGPEFLTYFNYEAQPDKSGLPSDRFSAERPEGSISTLTIQRTEQRDSAMYRCASSAGQASGELFFGEGSRLTVL.

This clone has only one observation. The chain recombines TRBV2 with TRBJ1-4; TRBD1 aligns across 10 bases. From germline, CDR1 is SNHLY and CDR2 FYNNEI. V lost 5 bases to trimming and J lost 7 bases; unmatched junction nucleotides: 4. This CDR3 comprises 14 residues. The DNA for the CDR3 is TGTGCCAGCAGTCCTGACAGGGGGCTTGAAAAACTGTTTTTT. Translation gives CASSPDRGLEKLFF.

The chain couples TRBV7-8 to TRBJ2-5; 9 bases are a match to TRBD1. The DNA end is a closer match to TRBJ2-7, so the J assignment may be wrong. CDR1 is SGHVS, CDR2 FQNEAQ, per germline. The CDR3 totals 15 residues. CDR3 residues: CASSLVPGQGREQYF. The CDR3 DNA is TGTGCCAGCAGCTTAGTCCCGGGACAGGGACGCGAGCAGTACTTC.

This chain connects TRBV7-9 to TRBJ2-2, with unresolved D. The CDR3 has 13 amino acids. Trimming pared 1 base from V and 5 bases from J, leaving 5 bases between. Germline CDR1 reads SEHNR; CDR2 reads FQNEAQ (reference sequence). The CDR3 region is CASSLVSTGELFF. The DNA of the CDR3 is TGTGCCAGCAGCTTAGTATCGACCGGGGAGCTGTTTTTT. Full variable domain (missing parts from reference TRBV7-9 and TRBJ2-2): DTGVSQNPRHKITKRGQNVTFRCDPISEHNRLYWYRQTLGQGPEFLTYFQNEAQLEKSRLLSDRFSAERPKGSFSTLEIQRTEQGDSAMYLCASSLVSTGELFFGEGSRLTVL.

In DNA, the CDR3 is TGCGCCAGCAGCCAAGGATGGGCCAGGGGGCCTGCGCCCCAGCATTTT. Translating gives CASSQGWARGPAPQHF. This chain links TRBV4-1 with TRBJ1-5; 8 nucleotides align to TRBD1. The CDR3 is 16 residues long. The germline V gene has CDR1 MGHRA and CDR2 YSYEKL. V was pared by 1 base and J by 9 bases, with 11 bases of the junction left unmatched.

The chain combines TRBV25-1 with TRBJ2-7, with TRBD2 identical over 11 bases. The CDR3 covers 17 residues. Trimming at V came to 1 base and at J to 3 bases, leaving 8 bases not matched to a gene. From germline, CDR1 is MGHDK and CDR2 SYGVNS. This chain's CDR3 is CASSESITGTSGYEQYF. CDR3 sequence (DNA): TGTGCCAGCAGTGAATCCATTACCGGGACTAGCGGCTACGAGCAGTACTTC.

V usage is TRBV5-1 and J usage is TRBJ2-7, with D tentatively TRBD1 (6 bases). Per the germline V gene, CDR1 is SGHRS and CDR2 is YFSETQ. The CDR3 totals 15 residues. V lost 1 base and J 0 bases, leaving 11 bases between the germline ends. The CDR3 bases are TGCGCCAGCAGCTTGTCCACAGGGAACTCCTACGAGCAGTACTTC. This sequence encodes CASSLSTGNSYEQYF.

This clone was detected once. The chain links TRBV9 to TRBJ2-7; D is perhaps TRBD2 (5 bases). V lost 0 bases to trimming and J lost 3 bases, with 10 bases between them. CDR3 length: 14 residues. CDR1 is SGDLS, CDR2 YYNGEE, per germline. The CDR3 DNA follows: TGTGCCAGCAGCGTAGGGGGAGTTGGCTACGAGCAGTACTTC. This encodes CASSVGGVGYEQYF. The variable domain in full, with the rest retrieved from reference TRBV9 and TRBJ2-7, is DSGVTQTPKHLITATGQRVTLRCSPRSGDLSVYWYQQSLDQGLQFLIQYYNGEERAKGNILERFSAQQFPDLHSELNLSSLELGDSALYFCASSVGGVGYEQYFGPGTRLTVT.

The rearrangement links TRBV7-9 to TRBJ1-3; perhaps TRBD1 as D (6 bases). The germline gives CDR1 SEHNR, CDR2 FQNEAQ (reference sequence). This CDR3 is built from 15 residues. Trimming pared 5 bases from V and 4 bases from J, leaving 15 bases between. The CDR3 nucleotides read TGTGCCAGCAGCGCGATCGACAGGCAAGGAAACACCATATATTTT. As protein: CASSAIDRQGNTIYF.

CDR3: CAFGQGASTDTQYF. CDR3 coding DNA: TGTGCCTTCGGACAGGGGGCTAGCACAGATACGCAGTATTTT. The chain uses TRBV30 and TRBJ2-3; TRBD1 agrees at 11 bases. Germline lookup yields CDR1 GTSNPN and CDR2 SVGIG (reference sequence). Trimming took 7 bases from V and 0 from J; bases not matched to a gene: 3. The length of the CDR3 is 14 residues. The full variable domain, completed using reference TRBV30 and TRBJ2-3, is SQTIHQWPATLVQPVGSPLSLECTVEGTSNPNLYWYRQAAGRGLQLLFYSVGIGQISSEVPQNLSASRPQDRQFILSSKKLLLSDSGFYLCAFGQGASTDTQYFGPGTRLTVL.

The chain combines TRBV5-1 with TRBJ2-3; 9 positions agree with TRBD2. Looked up from germline, CDR1 is SGHRS and CDR2 is YFSETQ. V shed 4 bases, J shed 6 bases, and the junction held 6 bases outside the gene matches. The CDR3 is 14 residues long. CDR3 in amino acids: CASSSAAGGDTQYF. The CDR3 DNA is TGCGCCAGCAGCAGCGCTGCGGGGGGGGATACGCAGTATTTT. The whole variable domain, filled in from reference TRBV5-1 and TRBJ2-3, reads KAGVTQTPRYLIKTRGQQVTLSCSPISGHRSVSWYQQTPGQGLQFLFEYFSETQRNKGNFPGRFSGRQFSNSRSEMNVSTLELGDSALYLCASSSAAGGDTQYFGPGTRLTVL.

Notes on this clone: Other DNA sequences in this sample translate to the same CDR3. The chain has TRBV2 and TRBJ2-7; a possible D gene is TRBD2 (6 bases). V lost 8 bases and J lost 4, with 18 bases in between. Per germline, CDR1 SNHLY and CDR2 FYNNEI. This CDR3 spans 14 amino acids. CDR3 amino acids: CASGGGFPRYEQYF. DNA of the CDR3: TGTGCCAGCGGCGGAGGGTTCCCCAGATACGAGCAGTACTTC.

This clone was counted between two and nine times. The chain has TRBV30 and TRBJ2-7; 10 nucleotides agree with TRBD1. Germline trimming cut 4 bases from V and 6 bases from J; bases unmatched to any gene: 9. Germline V gene sequence: CDR1 GTSNPN, CDR2 SVGIG (reference sequence). The CDR3 is 14 residues long. The CDR3 here is CAWTTGTGVVEQYF. The CDR3 DNA is TGTGCCTGGACAACCGGGACAGGGGTCGTCGAGCAGTACTTC.

The chain has TRBV18 and TRBJ1-2, with a weak D call TRBD1 (5 bases). CDR1 and CDR2 from the germline V gene are KGHSH and LQKENI. V was shortened by 0 bases and J by 5 bases, with 16 bases between the two germline ends. This CDR3 region has 16 residues. The CDR3 loop reads CASSPPESGGGYGYTF. CDR3 bases: TGTGCCAGCTCACCACCGGAAAGCGGCGGGGGTTATGGCTACACCTTC.

The V gene is TRBV10-2, the J gene TRBJ2-7, with no clear D. CDR1 is WSHSY, CDR2 SAAADI, per germline. The CDR3 runs 13 residues. The V gene lost 6 bases and the J gene lost 5 bases, with 14 bases spanning the gap. As DNA, the CDR3 is TGCGCCAGCAGCGCTAAAGAGCGAGACGAGCAGTACTTC. Residues: CASSAKERDEQYF.

The chain recombines TRBV10-2 with TRBJ1-1; 9 positions match TRBD1. With V trimmed by 3 bases and J by 11 bases, 10 bases remained unmatched. Germline-derived CDR1 and CDR2 are WSHSY and SAAADI. The CDR3 consists of 14 residues. The CDR3 DNA is TGCGCCAGCAGTGAACCGGGACAGGGTGAATTGGCTTTCTTT. Amino acids: CASSEPGQGELAFF.

This clone has a handful of counts. The chain employs TRBV19 and TRBJ1-6; 12 positions match TRBD1. Germline CDR1 LNHDA, CDR2 SQIVND (reference sequence). V dropped 9 bases and J dropped 8; count of bases not matched to a gene: 11. There are 16 residues in the CDR3. The CDR3 region has the DNA TGTGCCAGCCGGGACAGGGGGCCGAGCCACTATTCACCCCTCCACTTT. It encodes CASRDRGPSHYSPLHF.

The V gene is TRBV30, the J gene TRBJ2-7; TRBD2 agrees at 8 bases. Germline CDR1 is GTSNPN and CDR2 is SVGIG (reference sequence). The CDR3 length is 15 residues. The J segment lost 3 bases and the V segment lost 3 bases, leaving 10 bases of the junction unmatched. CDR3 protein: CAWSIGSGNYYEQYF. DNA of the CDR3: TGTGCCTGGAGCATCGGTAGCGGGAATTACTACGAGCAGTACTTC. Filled out from reference TRBV30 and TRBJ2-7, the complete variable domain reads SQTIHQWPATLVQPVGSPLSLECTVEGTSNPNLYWYRQAAGRGLQLLFYSVGIGQISSEVPQNLSASRPQDRQFILSSKKLLLSDSGFYLCAWSIGSGNYYEQYFGPGTRLTVT.

The gene calls are TRBV7-9 and TRBJ1-6; 10 nucleotides align to TRBD1. Germline CDR1 and CDR2: SEHNR and FQNEAQ (reference sequence). Losses at the gene ends were 4 bases for V and 9 bases for J; bases not matched to a gene: 3. The CDR3 loop spans 14 amino acids. The chain's CDR3 is CASSSTGGFSPLHF. DNA for the CDR3: TGTGCCAGCAGCTCGACAGGGGGCTTTTCACCCCTCCACTTT.